These 19 T cell receptor beta chains originate from one sample sequenced in a study of tumour-infiltrating T cells in Burkitt lymphoma. Sequencing used immunoSEQ multiplex PCR; TCRdb keeps in-frame clones, though not all of them. The table includes tens of thousands of clones, roughly 30% detected once. The sample taken for sequencing was tumor tissue. The receptors were gathered from a human donor with Burkitt lymphoma.

This clone was counted between two and nine times. The chain employs TRBV7-9 and TRBJ1-4; no firm D call. The CDR3 length is 14 residues. The germline gives CDR1 SEHNR, CDR2 FQNEAQ (reference sequence). The germline V and J ends were trimmed by 5 bases and 0 bases, with 7 bases remaining between them. DNA for the CDR3: TGTGCCAGCAGCCCCAGCACAACTAATGAAAAACTGTTTTTT. Its translation: CASSPSTTNEKLFF.

The rearrangement uses TRBV5-1 and TRBJ1-6; D call uncertain. The CDR3 runs to 17 residues. Trimming removed 3 bases from V and 7 bases from J, with 20 bases in between. Germline loops: CDR1 SGHRS, CDR2 YFSETQ. This CDR3 reads CASSSYGIRSFNSPLHF. The CDR3 nucleotides read TGCGCCAGCAGCTCCTACGGGATCCGATCTTTCAATTCACCCCTCCACTTT.

The gene calls are TRBV7-2 and TRBJ2-3; TRBD2 aligns across 11 bases. Germline V gives CDR1 SGHTA, CDR2 FQGNSA. The CDR3 covers 16 residues. The ends lost 4 bases at V and 5 bases at J; junction bases unmatched: 8. The CDR3 sequence: CASSYSGGATGDTQYF. The CDR3 coding sequence is TGTGCCAGCAGCTATAGCGGGGGGGCCACTGGAGATACGCAGTATTTT.

This chain uses TRBV5-1 with TRBJ2-3; the match to TRBD2 covers 16 bases. V was pared by 4 bases and J by 0 bases, with 5 bases of the junction left unmatched. Germline V CDR1 and CDR2: SGHRS, YFSETQ. The CDR3 loop spans 18 amino acids. Here the CDR3 reads CASSLGLAGGFSTDTQYF. In DNA form, the CDR3 reads TGCGCCAGCAGCCTGGGACTAGCGGGGGGGTTTAGCACAGATACGCAGTATTTT.

This chain joins TRBV5-1 and TRBJ2-7; possible D gene TRBD2, 6 bases. Per the germline V gene, CDR1 is SGHRS and CDR2 is YFSETQ. The CDR3 is 13 residues long. Trimming took 0 bases from V and 2 from J, leaving 6 bases between them. The CDR3 sequence is CASSLERAYEQYF. The CDR3 DNA is TGCGCCAGCAGCTTGGAGCGGGCCTACGAGCAGTACTTC.

This clone occurred a few times. The rearrangement links TRBV4-3 to TRBJ2-1; unclear D gene. The CDR3 totals 17 residues. Germline V lookup: CDR1 LGHNA, CDR2 YSLEER. With 0 bases removed from V and 0 bases from J, the gap between germline ends came to 12 bases. The CDR3 loop reads CASSQDRAGRSYNEQFF. The DNA for the CDR3 is TGCGCCAGCAGCCAAGATCGCGCCGGGCGCTCCTACAATGAGCAGTTCTTC.

The chain links TRBV5-4 to TRBJ1-2; D is perhaps TRBD1 (6 bases). The CDR3 extends over 14 amino acids. With 4 bases removed from V and 1 base from J, the gap between germline ends came to 11 bases. Per germline, CDR1 SGHNT and CDR2 YYREEE (reference sequence). The CDR3 bases are TGTGCCAGCAGCAGGACACAGGGTAACTATGGCTACACCTTC. Translating it yields CASSRTQGNYGYTF.

The chain has TRBV7-8 and TRBJ1-5, with D tentatively TRBD1 (6 bases). The germline V and J ends were trimmed by 5 bases and 7 bases, with 30 bases remaining between them. The CDR3 length is 19 residues. The germline V gene encodes CDR1 SGHVS and CDR2 FQNEAQ. In nucleotides, the CDR3 is TGTGCCAGCAGCCCCGGCGAGGGGACCGGGACACATCCGGAGCAGCCCCAGCATTTT. Amino acids: CASSPGEGTGTHPEQPQHF.

This chain joins TRBV29-1 and TRBJ2-1, with TRBD2 identical over 7 bases. CDR3 size: 14 residues. Trimming at V came to 6 bases and at J to 4 bases, leaving 9 bases not matched to a gene. Germline-derived CDR1 and CDR2 are SQVTM and ANQGSEA. The CDR3 DNA sequence: TGCAGCGTGCAGAGCGGGGCGGGGTACAATGAGCAGTTCTTC. Its protein is CSVQSGAGYNEQFF.

This chain connects TRBV29-1 to TRBJ2-7; 7 bases match TRBD2. Germline CDR1 is SQVTM and CDR2 is ANQGSEA. V was pared by 5 bases and J by 5 bases, with 9 bases of the junction left unmatched. The CDR3 is 13 residues long. CDR3 sequence reads: CSVPGLVGHEQYF. DNA of the CDR3: TGCAGCGTTCCCGGACTAGTTGGCCACGAGCAGTACTTC.

The chain has TRBV7-2 and TRBJ2-6, with D hard to call. Germline CDR1 is SGHTA and CDR2 is FQGNSA. V dropped 2 bases and J dropped 1 base, with 3 bases sitting between them. This CDR3 has 14 residues. The CDR3 loop reads CASSLRSGANVLTF. Here the CDR3 DNA reads TGTGCCAGCAGCTTAAGATCTGGGGCCAACGTCCTGACTTTC.

This clone was seen only a few times. This chain connects TRBV6-5 to TRBJ1-6; no reliable D call. The V end was cut by 7 bases, the J end by 4 bases, with 8 bases between. The CDR3 consists of 13 residues. Germline V gene data show CDR1 as MNHEY and CDR2 as SVGAGI. The CDR3 loop reads CASTQTYNSPLHF. The CDR3 DNA is TGTGCCAGCACTCAAACATATAATTCACCCCTCCACTTT.

The chain couples TRBV30 to TRBJ1-1; D not resolved. Trimming removed 2 bases from V and 8 bases from J, with 15 bases in between. CDR1 GTSNPN and CDR2 SVGIG come from the germline V gene (reference sequence). This CDR3 spans 13 amino acids. The CDR3 DNA is TGTGCCTGGAGTCCGACCCTCCGGCGGGAAGCTTTCTTT. It encodes CAWSPTLRREAFF.

The rearrangement uses TRBV9 and TRBJ1-6, with unresolved D. The CDR3 runs to 16 residues. V dropped 0 bases and J dropped 7 bases, with 14 bases sitting between them. Germline V CDR1 and CDR2: SGDLS, YYNGEE. The CDR3: CASSVAPHRGNSPLHF. As DNA, the CDR3 is TGTGCCAGCAGCGTAGCTCCGCATCGAGGGAATTCACCCCTCCACTTT.

This clone was observed a few times. The CDR3: CASSIGYSETQYF. The DNA for the CDR3 is TGTGCCAGTAGTATCGGCTACTCAGAGACCCAGTACTTC. The chain carries TRBV19 and TRBJ2-5; no firm D call. The CDR3 runs 13 residues. Germline V CDR1 and CDR2: LNHDA, SQIVND (reference sequence). The V gene lost 3 bases and the J gene lost 4 bases, with 9 bases spanning the gap.

This clone was found a few times. This sequence joins TRBV28 and TRBJ1-1; 7 nucleotides align to TRBD1. This CDR3 is built from 13 residues. CDR1 and CDR2 from the germline V gene are MDHEN and SYDVKM. After removal of 3 bases from V and 9 bases from J, the junction contained 7 bases not matched to a gene. CDR3 coding DNA: TGTGCCAGCAGTTTGGGAGCAGGGGGAAAAGCTTTCTTT. This sequence encodes CASSLGAGGKAFF.

This clone was found a few times. The chain combines TRBV5-1 with TRBJ2-7; D is possibly TRBD1 (6 bases). The V end was cut by 2 bases, the J end by 5 bases, with 17 bases between. The CDR3 has 15 amino acids. Germline V CDR1 and CDR2: SGHRS, YFSETQ. CDR3 nucleotides: TGCGCCAGCAGCTTACAACCCGCAGGGGAGAACGAGCAGTACTTC. It encodes CASSLQPAGENEQYF.

This clone occurred a few times. This chain links TRBV4-2 with TRBJ2-5, with D unresolved. Germline V gene data show CDR1 as LGHNA and CDR2 as YNFKEQ. The V gene lost 6 bases and the J gene lost 6 bases, with 8 bases spanning the gap. The CDR3 runs 11 residues. The CDR3 DNA sequence: TGTGCCAGCAGGTCCAGCCAGACCCAGTACTTC. This codes for CASRSSQTQYF.

The J gene is TRBJ2-5, the V gene TRBV19; the D call may be TRBD1 or TRBD2 (6 bases each). The germline CDR1 and CDR2 sequences are LNHDA and SQIVND (reference sequence). V was cut by 3 bases and J by 3 bases, with 17 bases left in between. CDR3 size: 16 residues. The CDR3 sequence: CASSIGGLASKETQYF. CDR3 DNA: TGTGCCAGTAGTATTGGGGGGCTAGCTTCAAAAGAGACCCAGTACTTC.